The T cell receptor (beta chain) described here comes from a study of CD8 T cells in Susac syndrome. The V end was cut by 4 bases, the J end by 11 bases, with 20 bases between. This CDR3 spans 13 amino acids. CDR1 is GTSNPN and CDR2 is SVGIG in the germline V gene (reference sequence). Random-hexamer reverse transcription was applied to about 0.45 to 1 ug RNA. By means of immunoSEQ multiplex PCR, TCR beta CDR3 spanning 54 Vbeta and 13 Jbeta underwent amplification. TCRdb re-called the immunoSEQ multiplex PCR reads with MiXCR, one entry per CDR3 protein. Found here are tens of thousands of distinct CDR3 sequences, about 92% of them singletons; the top ten hold approximately 0.18%.

The chain couples TRBV30 to TRBJ1-1; the D gene is possibly TRBD1 (5 bases). The source material was CD8+ T cells from PBMCs. This sequence originates from a human donor in good health. The CDR3 region is CAWTVIPSGEAFF. As DNA, the CDR3 is TGTGCCTGGACTGTAATCCCCTCGGGGGAGGCTTTCTTT.